Listed below are T cell receptor beta chains from one sample, sequenced in a study of cytomegalovirus exposure and HLA in healthy donors. Here immunoSEQ multiplex PCR was the method, and the copy in TCRdb shows in-frame clones only, minus some. The table has some 210,000 clones, under 85% seen once. Sequencing input: PBMCs. These receptors came from a woman between 50 and 59 years old in good health and CMV-seropositive. CDR3s include the opening cysteine and the closing phenylalanine or tryptophan. The listing skips clone size in some rows; elsewhere it reads once, few, many or a size class.

j_call clone_size cdr3_length v_call cdr3_aa
TRBJ1-1 - 13 TRBV5-1 CASSRTGNTEAFF
TRBJ1-4 - 14 TRBV28 CASMAGRPNEKLFF
TRBJ2-2 - 17 TRBV7-6 CASSQLKGQGKTGELFF
TRBJ2-2 - 16 TRBV5-4 CASSLPGTGYTGELFF
TRBJ2-3 - 14 TRBV11-2 CASSLAGSTDTQYF
TRBJ1-1 once 15 TRBV30 CAWSVPWPVNTEAFF
TRBJ1-2 - 14 TRBV18 CASSPQGTNYGYTF
TRBJ2-5 - 14 TRBV7-9 CASSLGVERETQYF
TRBJ1-1 - 14 TRBV6-5 CASSYSRGDTEAFF
TRBJ2-3 - 16 TRBV19 CASSSVRWGPTDTQYF
TRBJ2-7 - 14 TRBV6-5 CASRPAPYNYEQYF
TRBJ2-2 once 15 TRBV4-1 CASSQGLARGGELFF
- - 13 TRBV28 CASPTGGSYEQYF
TRBJ2-2 once 15 TRBV5-1 CASSPSLRLTGELFF
TRBJ1-2 - 14 TRBV30 CAWLRDRVNHGYTF
TRBJ1-1 - 14 TRBV5-1 CASSLREGITEAFF
TRBJ2-2 few 16 TRBV28 CASSPMGLANTGELFF
TRBJ2-5 - 14 TRBV5-4 CASSLSGVQETQYF
TRBJ2-1 - 14 TRBV9 CASSPGTGGNEQFF
TRBJ2-2 - 15 TRBV7-9 CASSPGSGYPGELFF
TRBJ2-5 - 16 TRBV5-4 CASSRGSSGGQETQYF
TRBJ2-1 - 15 TRBV4-2 CASSHEPGQSAKQFF
TRBJ2-7 - 16 TRBV30 CAWRLPVASPLCEQYF
TRBJ1-4 - 14 TRBV11-2 CASSKAGANEKLFF
TRBJ1-1 - 15 TRBV7-2 CASSGGGLMNTEAFF
TRBJ2-7 - 17 TRBV5-1 CASSLASGQGLYFEQYF
TRBJ1-6 - 15 TRBV6-5 CASSLRQTYNSPLHF
TRBJ1-4 - 16 TRBV9 CASSVDGGQGAIKLFF
TRBJ1-4 few 14 TRBV28 CASSQGQENEKLFF
TRBJ2-2 - 13 TRBV6-5 CASSYRGTGELFF
TRBJ2-1 - 14 TRBV9 CASSPRWGGIEQFF
TRBJ2-4 - 12 TRBV6-5 CASSRQGNIQYF
TRBJ2-1 - 15 TRBV12-5 CASGLDGRGSGEQFF
TRBJ2-1 few 12 TRBV28 CASSFLDYEQFF
TRBJ1-4 - 15 TRBV7-2 CASSPAGTGPEKLFF
TRBJ2-1 - 15 TRBV30 CAWSVRSLSDNEQFF
TRBJ2-5 once 15 TRBV7-9 CASSLAGGGAETQYF
TRBJ1-2 - 13 TRBV19 CASSNDRDYGYTF
TRBJ1-4 once 11 TRBV19 CASRAQGQLFF
TRBJ2-3 - 15 TRBV9 CASSVTGYSTDTQYF
TRBJ1-1 - 14 TRBV5-1 CASSFGQGFSEAFF
TRBJ2-1 - 15 TRBV6-1 CASTERYAFYNEQFF
TRBJ1-3 - 14 TRBV5-6 CASSTAPGENTIYF
TRBJ2-5 - 14 TRBV5-1 CASSIRQYLETQYF
TRBJ2-2 - 13 TRBV7-8 CASSFQGTGELFF
TRBJ2-3 - 15 TRBV28 CASSFQRGGTDTQYF
TRBJ2-1 - 14 TRBV7-2 CASSLEVRRGGQFF
TRBJ1-5 once 13 TRBV29-1 CSVLGQGLQPQHF
TRBJ1-2 once 13 TRBV6-5 CASSYPGLKGYTF
TRBJ2-7 - 18 TRBV29-1 CSVEDLLTSGGRTYEQYF
TRBJ1-3 few 14 TRBV4-2 CASSPRQGGNTIYF
TRBJ1-2 - 17 TRBV5-6 CASQKQGQITANYGYTF
TRBJ2-3 - 14 TRBV2 CASRGLLAADTQYF
TRBJ1-6 - 17 TRBV5-6 CASSLAWAGSNSSPLHF